Given below is one T cell receptor (beta chain) in context. Its antigen remains unknown. This sample stems from a study of graft-versus-host responses after intestinal transplantation. Study-wide points: The study found high graft-versus-host to host-versus-graft clonal ratios in allografts of patients with graft-donor T cell macrochimerism. Ileal or blood samples showed some GvH clones first, and such clones were also found in recipient marrow.

The V end was cut by 0 bases, the J end by 2 bases, with 11 bases between. CDR1 and CDR2 (germline): MNHEY, SMNVEV (reference sequence). The CDR3 length is 15 residues. Produced via immunoSEQ multiplex PCR; TCRdb's table is partial and in-frame only. The table has about 120,000 clones, approximately 95% seen once; the top ten hold around 0.12%. The sequencing used unstimulated CD4+ T cells sorted from spleen or lymph node cells, collected before intestinal transplant. The chain couples TRBV27 to TRBJ2-7, with D possibly being TRBD2 (6 bases). The receptor was derived from a human donor who received an intestinal transplant. The DNA of the CDR3 is TGTGCCAGCAGTTTATCGGAGGGCGCTACCTACGAGCAGTACTTC. This sequence encodes CASSLSEGATYEQYF.